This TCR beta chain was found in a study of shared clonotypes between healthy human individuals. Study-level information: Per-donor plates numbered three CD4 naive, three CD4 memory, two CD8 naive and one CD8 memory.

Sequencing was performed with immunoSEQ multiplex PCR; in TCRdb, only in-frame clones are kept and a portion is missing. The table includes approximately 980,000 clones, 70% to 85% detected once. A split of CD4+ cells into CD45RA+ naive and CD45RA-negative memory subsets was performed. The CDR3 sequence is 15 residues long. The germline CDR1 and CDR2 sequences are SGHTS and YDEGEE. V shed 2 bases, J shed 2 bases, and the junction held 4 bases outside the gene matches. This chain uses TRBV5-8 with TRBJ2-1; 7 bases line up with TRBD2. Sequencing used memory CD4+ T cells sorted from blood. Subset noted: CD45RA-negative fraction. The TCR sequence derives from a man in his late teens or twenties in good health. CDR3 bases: TGTGCCAGCAGCTTAGCGGGGTTGGCCTACAATGAGCAGTTCTTC. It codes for CASSLAGLAYNEQFF.